This T cell receptor beta chain is from a study of blood T cell repertoires in COVID-19. Profiled with immunoSEQ multiplex PCR; TCRdb holds only in-frame clones, not every one. The repertoire includes 300,000 to 400,000 clones, approximately 86% of them detected once, and approximately 4% sits in the top ten. In germline, CDR1 is SGHKS, CDR2 YYEKEE (reference sequence). V shed 3 bases and J shed 6 bases, with 19 bases lying between them. The CDR3 consists of 16 residues. The sequencing sample was made of PBMCs or T cells enriched from blood (not recorded which). The origin of this receptor is a woman aged 40 to 49 with acute COVID-19. The chain joins TRBV5-5 to TRBJ2-1; D uncertain. The CDR3 region has the DNA TGTGCCAGCAGCTCCGCCGCCTCGGCTAGATTCAATGAGCAGTTCTTC. It is translated as CASSSAASARFNEQFF.